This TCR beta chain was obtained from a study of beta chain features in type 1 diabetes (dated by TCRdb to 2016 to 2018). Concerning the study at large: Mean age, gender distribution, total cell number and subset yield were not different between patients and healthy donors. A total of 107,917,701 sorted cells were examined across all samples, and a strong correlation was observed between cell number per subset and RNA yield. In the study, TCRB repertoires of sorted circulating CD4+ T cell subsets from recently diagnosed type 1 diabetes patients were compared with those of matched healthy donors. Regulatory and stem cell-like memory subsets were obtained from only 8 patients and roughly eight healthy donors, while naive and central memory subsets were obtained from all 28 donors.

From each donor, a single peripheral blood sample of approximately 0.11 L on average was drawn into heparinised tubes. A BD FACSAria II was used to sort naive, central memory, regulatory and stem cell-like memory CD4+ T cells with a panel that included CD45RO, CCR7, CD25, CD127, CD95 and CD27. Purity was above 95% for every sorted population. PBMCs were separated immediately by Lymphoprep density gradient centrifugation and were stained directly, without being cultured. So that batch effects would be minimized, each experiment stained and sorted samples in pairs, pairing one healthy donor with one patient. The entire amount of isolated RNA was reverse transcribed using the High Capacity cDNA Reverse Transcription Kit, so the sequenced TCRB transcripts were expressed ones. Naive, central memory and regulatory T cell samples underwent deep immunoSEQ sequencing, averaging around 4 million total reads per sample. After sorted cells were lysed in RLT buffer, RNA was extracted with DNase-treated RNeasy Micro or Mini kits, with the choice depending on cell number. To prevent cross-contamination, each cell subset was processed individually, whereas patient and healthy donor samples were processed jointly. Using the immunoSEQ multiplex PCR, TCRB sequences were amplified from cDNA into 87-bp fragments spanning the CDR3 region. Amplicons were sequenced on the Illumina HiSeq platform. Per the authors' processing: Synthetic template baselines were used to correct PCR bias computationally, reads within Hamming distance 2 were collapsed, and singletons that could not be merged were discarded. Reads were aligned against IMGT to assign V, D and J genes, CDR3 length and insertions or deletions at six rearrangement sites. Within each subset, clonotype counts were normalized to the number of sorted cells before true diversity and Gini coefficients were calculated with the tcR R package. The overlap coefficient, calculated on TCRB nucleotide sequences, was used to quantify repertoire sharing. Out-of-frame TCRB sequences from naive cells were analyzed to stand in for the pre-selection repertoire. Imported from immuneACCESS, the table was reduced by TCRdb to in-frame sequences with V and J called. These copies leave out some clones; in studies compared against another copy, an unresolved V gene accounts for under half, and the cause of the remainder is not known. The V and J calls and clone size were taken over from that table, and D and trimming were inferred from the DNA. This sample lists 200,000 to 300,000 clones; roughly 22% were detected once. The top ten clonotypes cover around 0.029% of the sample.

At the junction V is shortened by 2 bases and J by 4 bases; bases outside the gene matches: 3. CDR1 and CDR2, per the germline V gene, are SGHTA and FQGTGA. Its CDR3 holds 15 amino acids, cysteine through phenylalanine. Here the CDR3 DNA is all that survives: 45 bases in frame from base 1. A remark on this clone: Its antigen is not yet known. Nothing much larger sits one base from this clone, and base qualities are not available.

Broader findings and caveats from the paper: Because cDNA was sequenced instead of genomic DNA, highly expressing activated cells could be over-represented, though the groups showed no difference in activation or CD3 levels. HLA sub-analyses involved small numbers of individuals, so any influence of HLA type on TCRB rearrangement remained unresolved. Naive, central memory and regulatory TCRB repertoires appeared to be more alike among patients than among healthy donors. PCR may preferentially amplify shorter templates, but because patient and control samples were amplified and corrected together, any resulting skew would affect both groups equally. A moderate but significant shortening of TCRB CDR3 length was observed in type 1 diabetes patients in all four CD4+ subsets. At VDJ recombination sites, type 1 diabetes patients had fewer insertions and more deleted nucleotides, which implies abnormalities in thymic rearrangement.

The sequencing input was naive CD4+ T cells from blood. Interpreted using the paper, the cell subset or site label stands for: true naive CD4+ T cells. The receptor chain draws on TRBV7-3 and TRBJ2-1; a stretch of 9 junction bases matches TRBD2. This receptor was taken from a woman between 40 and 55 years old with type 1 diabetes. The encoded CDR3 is CASSLWTSVYNEQFF. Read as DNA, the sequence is TGTGCCAGCAGCTTATGGACTAGCGTGTACAATGAGCAGTTCTTC. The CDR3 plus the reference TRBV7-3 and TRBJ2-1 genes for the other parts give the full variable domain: GAGVSQTPSNKVTEKGKYVELRCDPISGHTALYWYRQSLGQGPEFLIYFQGTGAADDSGLPNDRFFAVRPEGSVSTLKIQRTERGDSAVYLCASSLWTSVYNEQFFGPGTRLTVL.